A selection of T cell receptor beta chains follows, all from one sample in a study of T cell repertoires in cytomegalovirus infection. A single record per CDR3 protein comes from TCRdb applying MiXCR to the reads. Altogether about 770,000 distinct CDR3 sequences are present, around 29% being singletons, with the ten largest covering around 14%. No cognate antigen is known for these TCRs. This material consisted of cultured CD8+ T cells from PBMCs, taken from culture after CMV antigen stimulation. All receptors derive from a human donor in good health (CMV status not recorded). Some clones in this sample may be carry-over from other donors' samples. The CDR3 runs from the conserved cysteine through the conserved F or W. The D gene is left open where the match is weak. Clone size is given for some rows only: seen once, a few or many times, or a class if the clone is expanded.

CDR3nt: TGTGCCAGCAGCCAAGCCGGGATCCTCAACTATGGCTACACCTTC; CDR3aa: CASSQAGILNYGYTF; abundance: many; v_gene: TRBV3-1; j_gene: TRBJ1-2; d_gene: .
CDR3nt: TGTGCCAGTAGTATCGTCGGACAGGGGATCGATTCACCCCTCCACTTT; CDR3aa: CASSIVGQGIDSPLHF; abundance: .; v_gene: TRBV19; j_gene: TRBJ1-6; d_gene: TRBD1
CDR3nt: TGTGCCAGCAGATACTACAGGGGGAACACTGAAGCTTTCTTT; CDR3aa: CASRYYRGNTEAFF; abundance: many; v_gene: TRBV7-9; j_gene: TRBJ1-1; d_gene: TRBD1
CDR3nt: TGTGCCAGCTCACCACCGGGCTTCGACAGGGGCAAAAACATTCAGTACTTC; CDR3aa: CASSPPGFDRGKNIQYF; abundance: .; v_gene: TRBV18; j_gene: TRBJ2-4; d_gene: TRBD1
CDR3nt: TGTGCCAGCAGTTTAGCGTCTTTGATCGGCTTAGGGGAAACACCTTACAATGAGCAGTTCTTC; CDR3aa: CASSLASLIGLGETPYNEQFF; abundance: .; v_gene: TRBV12-3/TRBV12-4; j_gene: TRBJ2-1; d_gene: .
CDR3nt: TGTGCCAGCAGCCAAGCCGGTGGCAGGGAGAATGAAAAACTGTTTTTT; CDR3aa: CASSQAGGRENEKLFF; abundance: once; v_gene: TRBV4-2; j_gene: TRBJ1-4; d_gene: .
CDR3nt: TGTGCCAGCAGCTTAGCGGGGGGGCCGAGGAATGAGCAGTTCTTC; CDR3aa: CASSLAGGPRNEQFF; abundance: many; v_gene: TRBV7-3; j_gene: TRBJ2-1; d_gene: TRBD2
CDR3nt: TGTGCCAGCAGTAAACAGGGCTTGGCCTATGGCTACACCTTC; CDR3aa: CASSKQGLAYGYTF; abundance: .; v_gene: TRBV6-1; j_gene: TRBJ1-2; d_gene: .
CDR3nt: TGCAGCGCTGGGACTAGCGGGGGGTACACAGATACGCAGTATTTT; CDR3aa: CSAGTSGGYTDTQYF; abundance: few; v_gene: TRBV29-1; j_gene: TRBJ2-3; d_gene: TRBD2
CDR3nt: TGTGCCAGCAGTTTCCGACAGGGCGACTATGGCTACACCTTC; CDR3aa: CASSFRQGDYGYTF; abundance: .; v_gene: TRBV5-3; j_gene: TRBJ1-2; d_gene: TRBD1
CDR3nt: TGTGCCAGCAGCCCCTGGACGAAACAAGAGACCCAGTACTTC; CDR3aa: CASSPWTKQETQYF; abundance: .; v_gene: TRBV14; j_gene: TRBJ2-5; d_gene: .
CDR3nt: TGTGCCAGCAGCACCTGGACAGGGGAAGGTGAAGCTTTCTTT; CDR3aa: CASSTWTGEGEAFF; abundance: .; v_gene: TRBV11-1; j_gene: TRBJ1-1; d_gene: TRBD1
CDR3nt: TGTGCCAGCAGTTACTTAGGGGGAGGTATGGGCACTGAAGCTTTCTTT; CDR3aa: CASSYLGGGMGTEAFF; abundance: few; v_gene: TRBV6-6; j_gene: TRBJ1-1; d_gene: .
CDR3nt: TGTGCCAGCAGGTTTGGGGGGGCAGGTAATTCACCCCTCCACTTT; CDR3aa: CASRFGGAGNSPLHF; abundance: .; v_gene: TRBV27; j_gene: TRBJ1-6; d_gene: .
CDR3nt: TGTGCCACCAGTGAAGGCGGGTATGAGCAGTTCTTC; CDR3aa: CATSEGGYEQFF; abundance: few; v_gene: TRBV24-1; j_gene: TRBJ2-1; d_gene: .
CDR3nt: TGTGCCAGCAGTTTAGGGAGGGCAACGGATCAGTACTTC; CDR3aa: CASSLGRATDQYF; abundance: .; v_gene: TRBV27; j_gene: TRBJ2-4; d_gene: TRBD2
CDR3nt: TGTGCCAGCAGCCCGCGACAGGCGGCTAATGAAAAACTGTTTTTT; CDR3aa: CASSPRQAANEKLFF; abundance: .; v_gene: TRBV9; j_gene: TRBJ1-4; d_gene: .
CDR3nt: TGTGCCAGCAGCCCGGTGGGGGTCTATGGCTACACCTTC; CDR3aa: CASSPVGVYGYTF; abundance: few; v_gene: TRBV28; j_gene: TRBJ1-2; d_gene: .
CDR3nt: TGTGCCAGCAGGGGCTGGGGGGATAGCAATCAGCCCCAGCATTTT; CDR3aa: CASRGWGDSNQPQHF; abundance: few; v_gene: TRBV2; j_gene: TRBJ1-5; d_gene: .
CDR3nt: TGTGCCAGCAGTTTAGGGCGGTGGGATGGCTACACCTTC; CDR3aa: CASSLGRWDGYTF; abundance: .; v_gene: TRBV12-3/TRBV12-4; j_gene: TRBJ1-2; d_gene: .